Presented here are 23 T cell receptor beta chains from one specimen sequenced in a study of T cells in Graves' hyperthyroidism and ophthalmopathy. Authors of the study amplified TCR beta CDR3 regions from RNA transcripts. HTBI primers were employed in a first-round RT-PCR of the TCR CDR3. TCRdb re-derived calls from the multiplex PCR reads in MiXCR, one entry per CDR3 protein. The sample has 550,000 to 700,000 distinct CDR3 sequences; approximately 15% are singletons. The specimen was blood. The source is a middle-aged woman with Graves' ophthalmopathy.

This clonotype was seen many times. The rearrangement uses TRBV6-1 and TRBJ1-1, with no clear D. V lost 7 bases and J 4 bases, leaving 4 bases between the germline ends. Per the germline V gene, CDR1 is MNHNS and CDR2 is SASEGT. This CDR3 contains 10 residues. This CDR3 is CASTFTEAFF. The DNA for the CDR3 is TGTGCCAGCACCTTCACTGAAGCTTTCTTT.

The V gene is TRBV30, the J gene TRBJ2-7, with 8 bases fitting TRBD1. Germline CDR1 reads GTSNPN; CDR2 reads SVGIG (reference sequence). This CDR3 spans 15 amino acids. With V trimmed by 1 base and J by 4 bases, 9 bases remained unmatched. The CDR3 DNA reads as TGTGCCTGGAGTGCCAGGGGGCCGCGAATATACGAGCAGTACTTC. Protein: CAWSARGPRIYEQYF.

This clonotype was recorded at least ten times. The chain employs TRBV29-1 and TRBJ1-2; D gene uncertain. The CDR3 spans 12 residues. The V end lost 7 bases, the J end lost 0 bases, and 9 bases lay between the germline ends. The germline V gene encodes CDR1 SQVTM and CDR2 ANQGSEA. The CDR3 loop is CSANTANYGYTF. For the CDR3, the DNA is TGCAGCGCCAACACGGCTAACTATGGCTACACCTTC.

The chain employs TRBV7-2 and TRBJ2-5, with TRBD1 matching 7 bases. V was pared by 4 bases and J by 2 bases, with 7 bases of the junction left unmatched. The CDR3 sequence is 15 residues long. Germline V gives CDR1 SGHTA, CDR2 FQGNSA. In nucleotides, the CDR3 is TGTGCCAGCAGCTCTCAGTGGGGACAGCAAGAGACCCAGTACTTC. Its translation: CASSSQWGQQETQYF.

This clonotype has at least ten counts. This chain uses TRBV10-3 with TRBJ2-2, with 7 bases lining up with TRBD2. The CDR3 extends over 14 amino acids. V was pared by 2 bases and J by 4 bases, with 1 base of the junction left unmatched. From germline, CDR1 is ENHRY and CDR2 SYGVKD. The CDR3 bases are TGTGCCATCAGTGAGGTAGCGGGCACCGGGGAGCTGTTTTTT. This sequence encodes CAISEVAGTGELFF.

The gene calls are TRBV4-1 and TRBJ2-7; D is unresolved. This CDR3 is built from 13 residues. The V gene's germline CDR1 is MGHRA and CDR2 YSYEKL. V was clipped by 2 bases and J by 2 bases, with 7 bases between them. The CDR3 here is CASSQTAPYEQYF. Written as DNA, the CDR3 is TGCGCCAGCAGCCAAACAGCACCCTACGAGCAGTACTTC.

This clonotype occurred many times. The V gene is TRBV7-2, the J gene TRBJ1-2, with D possibly TRBD1 on 5 matching bases. V was pared by 0 bases and J by 5 bases, with 25 bases between. The germline V gene encodes CDR1 SGHTA and CDR2 FQGNSA. CDR3 length equals 19 residues. The CDR3 sequence is CASSLAVNYFRAKGYGYTF. CDR3 DNA sequence: TGTGCCAGCAGCTTAGCCGTCAATTATTTCAGGGCAAAAGGGTATGGCTACACCTTC.

At least ten counts were recorded for this clonotype. The V call is TRBV6-1, the J call TRBJ2-5; D is unclear. V shed 6 bases and J shed 1 base, with 15 bases lying between them. The CDR3 totals 15 residues. CDR1 is MNHNS, CDR2 SASEGT, per germline. The CDR3 loop is CASRDWGTTQETQYF. CDR3 in DNA: TGTGCCAGCAGGGATTGGGGTACCACCCAAGAGACCCAGTACTTC.

Worth noting for this clonotype: Given the absence of the conserved phenylalanine or tryptophan at the CDR3 end, a read error is likely. The V gene is TRBV6-1, the J gene TRBJ1-3; D gene uncertain. In germline, CDR1 is MNHNS, CDR2 SASEGT. There are 13 residues in the CDR3. V was clipped by 4 bases and J by 9 bases, with 13 bases between them. CDR3 nucleotide sequence: TGTGCCAGCAGTGGATCTGGAACACCCACCATATATTCT. Its protein product is CASSGSGTPTIYS.

This clonotype was recorded many times. V and J are TRBV6-5 and TRBJ2-7; D unresolved. Germline CDR1 and CDR2: MNHEY and SVGAGI. This CDR3 has 13 amino acids. V was shortened by 0 bases and J by 3 bases, with 6 bases between the two germline ends. The CDR3 spells CASSYSIDYEQYF. CDR3 sequence (DNA): TGTGCCAGCAGTTACTCTATAGACTACGAGCAGTACTTC.

This clonotype was seen many times. A read error may produce the germline difference seen at one junction end. This chain connects TRBV7-6 to TRBJ2-5; D call uncertain. CDR3 length equals 13 residues. Germline V gene data show CDR1 as SGHVS and CDR2 as FNYEAQ. CDR3 nucleotides: TGTGCCAGCAGCTTAGGGCACAGCCAGCTTGAGGACTTC. It translates to CASSLGHSQLEDF.

The chain's CDR3 is CASRPQGSNTEAFF. The CDR3 nucleotides read TGTGCCAGCAGACCACAGGGATCGAACACTGAAGCTTTCTTT. The V gene is TRBV12-3 or TRBV12-4, the J gene TRBJ1-1; D perhaps matches TRBD1 (6 bases). The CDR3 totals 14 residues. Trimming removed 6 bases from V and 1 base from J, with 12 bases in between.

This chain links TRBV5-1 with TRBJ1-5; tentative D call: TRBD1 (5 bases). In germline, CDR1 is SGHRS, CDR2 YFSETQ. V lost 4 bases and J 4 bases, leaving 18 bases between the germline ends. The CDR3 sequence is 16 residues long. This CDR3 reads CASSTTGVGGNQPQHF. DNA of the CDR3: TGCGCCAGCAGCACCACAGGAGTCGGAGGGAATCAGCCCCAGCATTTT.

The V and J genes are TRBV18 and TRBJ2-7, with D maybe TRBD2 (6 bases). Germline V gene lookup returns CDR1 KGHSH and CDR2 LQKENI. V dropped 8 bases and J dropped 6 bases, with 23 bases sitting between them. The CDR3 length is 15 residues. CDR3 region: CASTALSGSYGEQYF. CDR3 nucleotide sequence: TGTGCCAGCACGGCCCTTTCCGGGAGCTACGGCGAGCAGTACTTC.

This clonotype occurred many times. The rearrangement joins TRBV9 to TRBJ1-1, with TRBD1 identical over 8 bases. The CDR3 sequence is 13 residues long. Trimming cost V 4 bases and J 12 bases; bases outside gene matches: 11. Germline V gene data show CDR1 as SGDLS and CDR2 as YYNGEE. CDR3: CASSPSGGAGPFF. The CDR3 region has the DNA TGTGCCAGCAGCCCCTCAGGGGGCGCGGGTCCTTTCTTT.

The chain links TRBV7-3 to TRBJ2-1; TRBD2 matches 9 bases. Germline CDR1 reads SGHTA; CDR2 reads FQGTGA. The CDR3 loop spans 16 amino acids. V gave up 3 bases and J gave up 0 bases; unmatched junction bases: 3. The CDR3 DNA follows: TGTGCCAGCAGCTTCTTAGCGGGAGCCTCCTACAATGAGCAGTTCTTC. Translated, it gives CASSFLAGASYNEQFF.

This clonotype came up many times. The chain couples TRBV6-5 to TRBJ2-7; the D gene is possibly TRBD1 (6 bases). Germline values: CDR1 MNHEY, CDR2 SVGAGI. The V and J ends lost 0 bases and 3 bases respectively, with 12 bases between them. The CDR3 contains 15 residues. CDR3 protein: CASSYSWTEYYEQYF. The CDR3 nucleotides read TGTGCCAGCAGTTACTCTTGGACAGAATACTACGAGCAGTACTTC.

At least ten counts were recorded for this clonotype. The chain carries TRBV6-1 and TRBJ2-7; TRBD2 matches 7 bases. With V trimmed by 2 bases and J by 5 bases, 12 bases remained unmatched. Per the germline V gene, CDR1 is MNHNS and CDR2 is SASEGT. The CDR3 has 16 amino acids. In nucleotides, the CDR3 is TGTGCCAGCAGTGAAAAGGGGACTATCCGGGACCACGAGCAGTACTTC. Amino acid sequence: CASSEKGTIRDHEQYF.

This chain links TRBV20-1 with TRBJ2-7; TRBD1 aligns across 7 bases. Germline values: CDR1 DFQATT, CDR2 SNEGSKA (reference sequence). The V and J ends lost 0 bases and 2 bases, in that order; junction bases with no gene match: 4. This CDR3 region has 14 residues. The CDR3 DNA sequence: TGCAGTGCTAGAGATCGGGACAGCACCTACGAGCAGTACTTC. It is translated as CSARDRDSTYEQYF.

In its sample, this clonotype was seen many times. The V and J genes are TRBV10-3 and TRBJ1-5, with D uncertain. In germline, CDR1 is ENHRY, CDR2 SYGVKD. V was cut by 11 bases and J by 5 bases, with 7 bases left in between. The CDR3 is 10 amino acids. This chain's CDR3 is CAVGDQPQHF. As DNA, the CDR3 is TGTGCCGTTGGCGATCAGCCCCAGCATTTT.

This clonotype has a count of ten or more. The rearrangement uses TRBV19 and TRBJ1-5; TRBD1 matches at 7 bases. Germline V CDR1 and CDR2: LNHDA, SQIVND (reference sequence). This CDR3 is built from 15 residues. J lost 7 bases, V lost 0 bases, and 6 bases had no gene match. CDR3 DNA: TGTGCCAGTAGTATAGATTCAGGGGGTATACAGCCCCAGCATTTT. This sequence encodes CASSIDSGGIQPQHF. Full variable domain (outside the CDR3, taken from reference TRBV19 and TRBJ1-5): DGGITQSPKYLFRKEGQNVTLSCEQNLNHDAMYWYRQDPGQGLRLIYYSQIVNDFQKGDIAEGYSVSREKKESFPLTVTSAQKNPTAFYLCASSIDSGGIQPQHFGDGTRLSIL.

This clonotype was seen ten or more times. The chain is built from TRBV2 and TRBJ1-2; maybe TRBD1 (6 bases). V was cut by 6 bases and J by 7 bases, with 15 bases left in between. The CDR3 covers 13 residues. The V gene's germline CDR1 is SNHLY and CDR2 FYNNEI. This CDR3 reads CASSAGGFGGYTF. CDR3 in DNA: TGTGCCAGCAGCGCGGGGGGCTTCGGTGGCTACACCTTC.

There are many counts of this clonotype. The chain recombines TRBV15 with TRBJ1-5, with 7 bases fitting TRBD1. Germline CDR1 and CDR2: LNHNV and YYDKDF (reference sequence). V shed 3 bases, J shed 3 bases, and the junction held 5 bases outside the gene matches. The CDR3 spans 15 residues. CDR3 amino acids: CATSSEGQLNQPQHF. The CDR3 DNA reads TGTGCCACCAGCAGTGAGGGACAGCTCAATCAGCCCCAGCATTTT.